The next 27 T cell receptor beta chains were all read from a single sample in a study of metastatic and nonmetastatic thyroid tumors. None of the patients had undergone any treatment ahead of thyroid surgery. TCRdb reanalyzed the PCR reads via MiXCR. The data hold 12,000 to 15,000 clones, with 25% to 30% observed a single time. The sequenced sample was blood. These TCRs come from a female donor with papillary thyroid cancer or a benign thyroid nodule (not recorded which). Some clones in this sample may be carry-over from other donors' samples.

This clone was counted many times. The chain carries TRBV25-1 and TRBJ1-4; D is unresolved. V was clipped by 2 bases and J by 5 bases, with 12 bases between them. This CDR3 is 15 amino acids long. Germline CDR1 reads MGHDK; CDR2 reads SYGVNS. The CDR3 here is CASSEVGRKNEKLFF. The CDR3 DNA sequence: TGTGCCAGCAGTGAAGTGGGCAGGAAGAATGAAAAACTGTTTTTT.

This chain links TRBV20-1 with TRBJ2-3; maybe TRBD2 (5 bases). V gave up 6 bases and J gave up 1 base, with 14 bases separating them. Germline CDR1 reads DFQATT; CDR2 reads SNEGSKA (reference sequence). The CDR3 runs 14 residues. The CDR3 loop is CSAPFWRGTDTQYF. The CDR3 coding sequence is TGCAGTGCACCTTTCTGGCGGGGCACAGATACGCAGTATTTT.

This clone is judged medium-sized (0.01 to 0.1%). This chain joins TRBV27 and TRBJ2-7; D ambiguous. V shed 5 bases and J shed 3 bases, with 11 bases lying between them. The CDR3 runs to 13 residues. Germline V gene sequence: CDR1 MNHEY, CDR2 SMNVEV (reference sequence). The CDR3 DNA sequence: TGTGCCAGCAGTCCCAGCCTATTCTACGAGCAGTACTTC. This encodes CASSPSLFYEQYF.

V is TRBV9 and J is TRBJ2-5; weak D call: TRBD1 (6 bases). Deletions cut 0 bases from V and 5 bases from J, with 17 bases between. The length of the CDR3 is 16 residues. Germline loops: CDR1 SGDLS, CDR2 YYNGEE. CDR3 region: CASSVETGSRGETQYF. CDR3 DNA sequence: TGTGCCAGCAGCGTAGAGACAGGTTCAAGGGGGGAGACCCAGTACTTC.

This clone is termed medium-sized. The chain joins TRBV12-3 or TRBV12-4 to TRBJ2-3, with TRBD1 identical over 7 bases. V was pared by 6 bases and J by 4 bases, with 7 bases of the junction left unmatched. This CDR3 spans 14 amino acids. CDR3 nucleotides: TGTGCCAGCAGCCCTACAGGGGTTGCAGATACGCAGTATTTT. This codes for CASSPTGVADTQYF.

This clone is medium-sized. V gene TRBV12-3 or TRBV12-4 combines with J gene TRBJ1-3; TRBD1 matches at 7 bases. V was pared by 5 bases and J by 1 base, with 5 bases of the junction left unmatched. The CDR3 has 15 residues. CDR3 protein: CASSDPGGSGNTIYF. In DNA, the CDR3 is TGTGCCAGCAGTGACCCAGGGGGTTCTGGAAACACCATATATTTT.

The chain joins TRBV6-2 or TRBV6-3 to TRBJ2-3; 13 positions agree with TRBD2. The CDR3 is 15 residues long. Germline V gene lookup returns CDR1 MNHEY and CDR2 SVGEGT. V gave up 6 bases and J gave up 10 bases; unmatched junction bases: 10. The CDR3 nucleotides are TGTGCCAGCAGACGGACTAGCGGGAGTGAGTATCCGCAGTATTTT. Its translation: CASRRTSGSEYPQYF.

The CDR3 is CSARGLATIGDGQYF. DNA for the CDR3: TGCAGTGCTAGAGGGTTGGCGACTATCGGGGACGGGCAGTACTTC. This chain links TRBV20-1 with TRBJ2-7; D may correspond to TRBD1 or TRBD2 (5 bases each). CDR3 length: 15 residues. From germline, CDR1 is DFQATT and CDR2 SNEGSKA (reference sequence). V gave up 1 base and J gave up 9 bases, with 22 bases separating them.

As for this clone: Since no conserved phenylalanine or tryptophan closes the CDR3, a read error is the likely cause. Because the CDR3's place on the DNA is in doubt, the DNA is left out and the CDR3 is given as listed by TCRdb. The chain has TRBV12-3 or TRBV12-4 and TRBJ1-1; TRBD1, the D gene given by the table, was not confirmed from the DNA. The CDR3 spans 15 amino acids, including both terminal residues. This chain's CDR3 is CASSFTGAINTGDVL.

This clone is labeled as medium-sized. The CDR3 nucleotides read TGTGCCAGCAGTACGACTAGAAGCTCCTACAATGAGCAGTTCTTC. It yields the protein CASSTTRSSYNEQFF. J is TRBJ2-1 and V is TRBV12-3 or TRBV12-4, with a weak D call TRBD2 (6 bases). Trimming took 5 bases from V and 0 from J, leaving 11 bases between them. CDR3 length equals 15 residues.

This clone was counted a few times. The chain links TRBV6-1 to TRBJ2-1, with a weak D call TRBD1 (5 bases). Between the trimmed V and J ends, which lost 6 bases and 0 bases, there was a span of 12 bases. This CDR3 spans 15 amino acids. Germline V gene lookup returns CDR1 MNHNS and CDR2 SASEGT. The CDR3 region is CASSIQGDSYNEQFF. The DNA for the CDR3 is TGTGCCAGCAGCATCCAGGGCGACTCCTACAATGAGCAGTTCTTC.

The chain employs TRBV30 and TRBJ1-5; 10 bases map to TRBD1. The germline gives CDR1 GTSNPN, CDR2 SVGIG (reference sequence). Trimming cost V 1 base and J 10 bases; bases outside gene matches: 10. The CDR3 has 15 residues. DNA for the CDR3: TGTGCCTGGAGTGGGGACAGGGGACATCTCTCACCCCAGCATTTT. Amino acids: CAWSGDRGHLSPQHF. The full variable domain, rest sourced from reference TRBV30 and TRBJ1-5, is SQTIHQWPATLVQPVGSPLSLECTVEGTSNPNLYWYRQAAGRGLQLLFYSVGIGQISSEVPQNLSASRPQDRQFILSSKKLLLSDSGFYLCAWSGDRGHLSPQHFGDGTRLSIL.

Comments on this clone: Other nucleotide sequences from this sample produce the same CDR3. The rearrangement links TRBV7-2 to TRBJ1-2; 9 bases agree with TRBD1. The CDR3 consists of 15 residues. The germline gives CDR1 SGHTA, CDR2 FQGNSA. The V and J ends lost 5 bases and 1 base, in that order; junction bases with no gene match: 5. CDR3 sequence (DNA): TGTGCCAGCAGCACCCGGACAGGGGATAACTATGGCTACACCTTC. Amino acids: CASSTRTGDNYGYTF.

This clone was picked up one time. The chain carries TRBV27 and TRBJ2-5; D is unresolved. The ends were cut back, 5 bases at V and 5 bases at J, with 12 bases in the middle. Per germline, CDR1 MNHEY and CDR2 SMNVEV (reference sequence). The CDR3 runs to 13 residues. The CDR3, as DNA: TGTGCCAGCAGTCACCGGGCTCGGGAGACCCAGTACTTC. The encoded protein is CASSHRARETQYF.

This clone was observed at least ten times. The chain links TRBV10-2 to TRBJ2-2; 10 bases line up with TRBD2. V trimming: 6 bases; J trimming: 6 bases; junction bases outside the gene matches: 7. This CDR3 is 15 amino acids long. The germline gives CDR1 WSHSY, CDR2 SAAADI. The CDR3 loop reads CASRVYSGRSGELFF. CDR3 coding DNA: TGCGCCAGCAGGGTATATAGCGGGAGGTCCGGGGAGCTGTTTTTT.

V usage is TRBV19 and J usage is TRBJ1-1; possible D gene TRBD1, 5 bases. The CDR3 covers 13 residues. Between the trimmed V and J ends, which lost 0 bases and 6 bases, there was a span of 8 bases. Germline CDR1 is LNHDA and CDR2 is SQIVND (reference sequence). This chain's CDR3 is CASSIDRGPEAFF. CDR3 nucleotide sequence: TGTGCCAGTAGTATAGATCGGGGACCTGAAGCTTTCTTT.

The chain links TRBV5-1 to TRBJ2-5, with no clear D. Germline CDR1 SGHRS, CDR2 YFSETQ. The CDR3 is 16 amino acids. The V end lost 1 base, the J end lost 2 bases, and 15 bases lay between the germline ends. CDR3 in DNA: TGCGCCAGCAGCTTGCGGCAGACGATGCTGCAAGAGACCCAGTACTTC. This translates into CASSLRQTMLQETQYF.

This clone has at least ten counts. Other DNA sequences in this specimen translate into the identical CDR3. The chain couples TRBV3-1 to TRBJ2-3; D may be TRBD2 (6 bases). This CDR3 is 15 amino acids long. CDR1 LGHDT and CDR2 YNNKEL come from the germline V gene (reference sequence). V was shortened by 4 bases and J by 7 bases, with 18 bases between the two germline ends. CDR3 in amino acids: CASSPGLSGLHTQYF. CDR3 coding DNA: TGTGCCAGCAGCCCCGGATTATCGGGACTCCATACGCAGTATTTT.

This clone is deemed medium-sized. The chain is built from TRBV12-3 or TRBV12-4 and TRBJ2-7; a possible D gene is TRBD1 (6 bases). V dropped 6 bases and J dropped 1 base, with 13 bases sitting between them. The CDR3 has 14 residues. This CDR3 is CASSLQGKSYEQYF. For the CDR3, the DNA is TGTGCCAGCAGCCTGCAGGGGAAGTCCTACGAGCAGTACTTC.

In its sample, this clone ranks as medium-sized (0.01 to 0.1%). The genes are TRBV19 and TRBJ2-7; tentatively, D is TRBD2 (5 bases). CDR3 length: 17 residues. The germline V and J ends were trimmed by 0 bases and 4 bases, with 19 bases remaining between them. Germline CDR1 reads LNHDA; CDR2 reads SQIVND (reference sequence). The CDR3 reads CASSIDRGKRIKYEQYF. DNA of the CDR3: TGTGCCAGTAGTATAGATCGGGGTAAACGGATCAAATACGAGCAGTACTTC.

The genes are TRBV18 and TRBJ2-5; 8 nucleotides align to TRBD1. Germline V CDR1 and CDR2: KGHSH, LQKENI. The CDR3 length is 15 residues. V shed 3 bases and J 5 bases; nucleotides not matched to a gene: 8. Written as DNA, the CDR3 is TGTGCCAGCTCACCCTGTCAGGGGGCCCCGGAGACCCAGTACTTC. It specifies CASSPCQGAPETQYF.

Within the sample, this clone is medium-sized. The V gene is TRBV2, the J gene TRBJ1-5; 7 bases map to TRBD1. Germline CDR1 reads SNHLY; CDR2 reads FYNNEI. The V segment lost 6 bases and the J segment 7 bases; nucleotides outside the gene matches: 18. The CDR3 covers 17 residues. CDR3 coding DNA: TGTGCCAGCAGCATTCGAAGATCTTCAGGGGGGAAGCAGCCCCAGCATTTT. As protein: CASSIRRSSGGKQPQHF.

V is TRBV27 and J is TRBJ1-1; a weak D match, TRBD1 (6 bases). The V end was cut by 2 bases, the J end by 5 bases, with 9 bases between. The CDR3 has 13 amino acids. Germline V gives CDR1 MNHEY, CDR2 SMNVEV (reference sequence). DNA for the CDR3: TGTGCCAGCAGTTTAGGCAGGGGAACTGAAGCTTTCTTT. Translating gives CASSLGRGTEAFF.

This clone has ten or more counts. V and J are TRBV5-1 and TRBJ2-5; D remains unclear. CDR1 and CDR2 (germline): SGHRS, YFSETQ. The CDR3 consists of 16 residues. The germline V and J ends were trimmed by 0 bases and 1 base, with 13 bases remaining between them. CDR3 in amino acids: CASSLASQWGQETQYF. CDR3 nucleotide sequence: TGCGCCAGCAGCTTGGCCAGTCAGTGGGGCCAAGAGACCCAGTACTTC.

This clone is medium-sized by share. The rearrangement uses TRBV2 and TRBJ1-1; D gene ambiguous. V was trimmed by 4 bases and J by 0 bases, leaving 6 bases between them. The length of the CDR3 is 13 residues. The germline gives CDR1 SNHLY, CDR2 FYNNEI. The CDR3: CASSGHMNTEAFF. DNA for the CDR3: TGTGCCAGCAGTGGACATATGAACACTGAAGCTTTCTTT.

In its sample, this clone was seen many times. This sequence may be a read error, since a much larger clone differs from it by one base. This chain uses TRBV12-3 or TRBV12-4 with TRBJ2-5; no firm D call. Deletions cut 2 bases from V and 7 bases from J, with 8 bases between. This CDR3 has 12 residues. The CDR3 loop is CASSLSSGTQYF. The DNA for the CDR3 is TGTGCCAGCAGTTTAAGTTCGGGGACCCAGTACTTC.

V and J are TRBV18 and TRBJ2-2; no clear D. The V and J ends lost 1 base and 3 bases respectively, with 3 bases between them. The CDR3 runs 13 residues. CDR1 KGHSH and CDR2 LQKENI come from the germline V gene. As DNA, the CDR3 is TGTGCCAGCTCACCACAGGACACCGGGGAGCTGTTTTTT. This encodes CASSPQDTGELFF.